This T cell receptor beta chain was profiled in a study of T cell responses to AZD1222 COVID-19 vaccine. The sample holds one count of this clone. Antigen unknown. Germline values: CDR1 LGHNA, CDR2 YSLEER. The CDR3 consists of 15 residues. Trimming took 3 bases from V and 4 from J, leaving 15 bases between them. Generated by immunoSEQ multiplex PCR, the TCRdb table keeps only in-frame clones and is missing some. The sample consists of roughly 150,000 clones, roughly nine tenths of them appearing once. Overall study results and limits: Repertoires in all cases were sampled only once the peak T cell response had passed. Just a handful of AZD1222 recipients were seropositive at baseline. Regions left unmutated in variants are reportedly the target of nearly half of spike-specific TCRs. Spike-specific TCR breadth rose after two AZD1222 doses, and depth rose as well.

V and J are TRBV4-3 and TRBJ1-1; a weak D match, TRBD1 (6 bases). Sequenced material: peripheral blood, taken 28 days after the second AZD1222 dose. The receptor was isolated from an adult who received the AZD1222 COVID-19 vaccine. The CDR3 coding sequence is TGCGCCAGCAGCCACGGGGACAAAGGGAGCACTGAAGCTTTCTTT. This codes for CASSHGDKGSTEAFF.